Below, 30 T cell receptor beta chains from the same sample are listed, as sequenced in a study of CD8 T cells in ankylosing spondylitis (dated by TCRdb to between 2016 and 2019). The library came from 5' RACE. Data came from an Illumina HiSeq 2500. TCRdb took the public reads, trimmed them with fastp at Q25, ran MiXCR for clone calling and kept in-frame beta chains. When rows share a CDR3 protein, they turn into one entry using the most common DNA and genes. The sample has under 200,000 distinct CDR3 sequences on record, roughly 10% of them singletons. In total, the top ten clones hold approximately 15% of the sample. The specimen was blood, either unsorted or a sorted T cell fraction (not recorded which). The receptors were sampled from a female donor with ankylosing spondylitis or in good health (not recorded which).

This CDR3 is CASSPGPQGGDEQYF. Written as DNA, the CDR3 is TGTGCCAGCAGCCCCGGTCCTCAAGGGGGGGACGAGCAGTACTTC. The J gene is TRBJ2-7, the V gene TRBV13; a possible D gene is TRBD2 (7 bases). Trimming shortened V by 5 bases and J by 5 bases, and 19 bases separated the two germline ends. This CDR3 spans 15 amino acids. Germline V CDR1 and CDR2: PRHDT, FYEKMQ (reference sequence). The full variable domain, with the rest looked up from reference TRBV13 and TRBJ2-7, is AAGVIQSPRHLIKEKRETATLKCYPIPRHDTVYWYQQGPGQDPQFLISFYEKMQSDKGSIPDRFSAQQFSDYHSELNMSSLELGDSALYFCASSPGPQGGDEQYFGPGTRLTVT.

This clonotype was picked up a small number of times. The V call is TRBV21-1, the J call TRBJ2-3; TRBD2 was called by the table and not checked on the DNA. TRBV21-1 is a pseudogene locus. There are 15 residues in the CDR3. The CDR3 DNA sequence: TGTGCCAGCAGCAAAGCCCGACTAGCTAAGGGTACGCAGTATTTT. Residues: CASSKARLAKGTQYF.

The chain joins TRBV5-1 to TRBJ2-7; 11 bases are a match to TRBD2. Germline V gene data show CDR1 as SGHRS and CDR2 as YFSETQ. Trimming removed 2 bases from V and 2 bases from J; junction bases left unmatched: 6. CDR3 length: 16 amino acids. The CDR3 DNA is TGCGCCAGCAGCTTACCGGGACTAGCGGTCCCCTACGAGCAGTACTTC. This encodes CASSLPGLAVPYEQYF.

The chain uses TRBV29-1 and TRBJ2-3; 8 bases line up with TRBD2. The trim removed 4 bases at V and 3 bases at J, leaving 12 bases unmatched. The CDR3 covers 16 residues. CDR1 is SQVTM and CDR2 is ANQGSEA in the germline V gene. The CDR3 region is CSVVARVAGKTDTQYF. Here the CDR3 DNA reads TGCAGCGTTGTGGCCCGAGTAGCGGGAAAAACAGATACGCAGTATTTT.

This clonotype has more than one count but fewer than ten. This chain uses TRBV20-1 with TRBJ2-1, with 10 nucleotides matching TRBD2. CDR1 is DFQATT, CDR2 SNEGSKA, per germline (reference sequence). Unmatched junction bases numbered 12, after V lost 3 bases and J lost 4 bases. The CDR3 has 17 residues. This CDR3 is CSARGGITSGEYNEQFF. The DNA for the CDR3 is TGCAGTGCTAGGGGGGGAATAACTAGCGGGGAATACAATGAGCAGTTCTTC.

This clonotype was seen a handful of times. The rearrangement links TRBV7-8 to TRBJ2-7; 7 bases map to TRBD1. V trimming: 5 bases; J trimming: 5 bases; junction bases outside the gene matches: 12. This CDR3 contains 15 residues. Germline loops: CDR1 SGHVS, CDR2 FQNEAQ. The CDR3, as DNA: TGTGCCAGCAGCCGAGTCTCGGGACAGTCCGACGAGCAGTACTTC. Encoded protein: CASSRVSGQSDEQYF.

The V gene is TRBV14, the J gene TRBJ2-2; tentative D call: TRBD2 (6 bases). CDR1 is SGHDN, CDR2 FVKESK, per germline. V was shortened by 4 bases and J by 5 bases, with 14 bases between the two germline ends. The length of the CDR3 is 15 residues. CDR3 protein: CASSPAGRATGELFF. The CDR3 DNA reads as TGTGCCAGCAGCCCCGCGGGGCGAGCAACCGGGGAGCTGTTTTTT.

In this sample, this clonotype turned up a few times. The gene calls are TRBV2 and TRBJ2-5; D is possibly TRBD1 (6 bases). CDR3 length: 14 residues. The germline V gene encodes CDR1 SNHLY and CDR2 FYNNEI. Trimming shortened V by 1 base and J by 5 bases, and 11 bases separated the two germline ends. The CDR3 spells CASSEVSGAETQYF. Here the CDR3 DNA reads TGTGCCAGCAGTGAAGTTTCAGGGGCCGAGACCCAGTACTTC.

The V call is TRBV6-5, the J call TRBJ2-1, with D possibly called TRBD1 or TRBD2 (5 bases each). Germline CDR1 MNHEY, CDR2 SVGAGI. The CDR3 is made up of 15 amino acids. Trimming took 3 bases from V and 8 from J, leaving 17 bases between them. The DNA for the CDR3 is TGTGCCAGCAGTTATTCAGATTTCTGGGACGATGAGCAGTTCTTC. Protein: CASSYSDFWDDEQFF.

This clonotype was detected a few times. The V call is TRBV4-1, the J call TRBJ1-2; D might be TRBD1 (5 bases). The germline V gene encodes CDR1 MGHRA and CDR2 YSYEKL. Trimming shortened V by 3 bases and J by 9 bases, and 20 bases separated the two germline ends. The length of the CDR3 is 15 residues. Here the CDR3 reads CASSHGPGPQDSYTF. CDR3 sequence (DNA): TGCGCCAGCAGCCACGGACCGGGACCCCAGGATAGCTACACCTTC.

This chain uses TRBV27 with TRBJ2-7; either TRBD1 or TRBD2 may fit D (5 bases each). V was clipped by 3 bases and J by 6 bases, with 12 bases between them. This CDR3 has 13 amino acids. The germline CDR1 and CDR2 sequences are MNHEY and SMNVEV (reference sequence). CDR3 residues: CASSFCRECEQYF. CDR3 in DNA: TGTGCCAGCAGTTTTTGCAGGGAGTGCGAGCAGTACTTC.

This clonotype has more than one count but fewer than ten. This rearrangement joins TRBV29-1 to TRBJ2-7; D ambiguous. The CDR3 has 13 amino acids. Germline V gene sequence: CDR1 SQVTM, CDR2 ANQGSEA. Between the trimmed V and J ends, which lost 2 bases and 0 bases, there was a span of 8 bases. CDR3 nucleotides: TGCAGCGTTGAATTGCAGGTCTCCTACGAGCAGTACTTC. It is translated as CSVELQVSYEQYF.

This clonotype was detected a few times. The chain combines TRBV2 with TRBJ2-7; D tentatively fits TRBD1 or TRBD2 (5 bases each). CDR1 is SNHLY, CDR2 FYNNEI, per germline. V was shortened by 4 bases and J by 0 bases, with 16 bases between the two germline ends. The CDR3 covers 16 residues. Here the CDR3 reads CASSGTGTTPSYEQYF. The DNA of the CDR3 is TGTGCCAGCAGTGGGACCGGGACGACGCCCTCCTACGAGCAGTACTTC.

This clonotype was seen at least ten times. This rearrangement joins TRBV29-1 to TRBJ2-2; TRBD1 aligns across 8 bases. From germline, CDR1 is SQVTM and CDR2 ANQGSEA. With V trimmed by 1 base and J by 6 bases, 4 bases remained unmatched. The CDR3 runs 14 residues. The CDR3 protein is CSVEVTGVAGELFF. CDR3 bases: TGCAGCGTTGAAGTGACAGGGGTGGCCGGGGAGCTGTTTTTT.

J is TRBJ2-5 and V is TRBV28; D gene ambiguous. The germline CDR1 and CDR2 sequences are MDHEN and SYDVKM. The CDR3 has 11 residues. The V and J ends lost 5 bases and 7 bases respectively, with 8 bases between them. CDR3 coding DNA: TGTGCCAGCAGTGTTGGGTTGACCCAGTACTTC. The encoded protein is CASSVGLTQYF.

This clonotype showed up many times. The rearrangement joins TRBV7-9 to TRBJ2-1; D unclear. Germline V gene sequence: CDR1 SEHNR, CDR2 FQNEAQ (reference sequence). Trimming pared 3 bases from V and 8 bases from J, leaving 8 bases between. The length of the CDR3 is 12 residues. For the CDR3, the DNA is TGTGCCAGCAGCTTGGTAGGCTATGAGCAGTTCTTC. Translated: CASSLVGYEQFF.

V and J are TRBV7-9 and TRBJ2-4; tentatively, D is TRBD1 or TRBD2 (5 bases each). There are 16 residues in the CDR3. Trimming stripped 4 bases from V and 1 base from J, with 14 bases between. The V gene's germline CDR1 is SEHNR and CDR2 FQNEAQ (reference sequence). The CDR3 sequence: CASSSPTGGAKNIQYF. The CDR3 nucleotides are TGTGCCAGCAGCTCCCCCACAGGCGGGGCCAAAAACATTCAGTACTTC.

In regard to this clonotype: A single base separates this from a much larger clone, so it may be a read error. V usage is TRBV7-9 and J usage is TRBJ1-2, with 7 bases aligning to TRBD1. The germline V gene encodes CDR1 SEHNR and CDR2 FQNEAQ (reference sequence). J was trimmed by 4 bases and V by 3 bases; bases with no gene match: 5. This CDR3 is built from 14 residues. DNA for the CDR3: TGTGCCAGCAGCTTGGACAGGAAAACCTATGGCTACACCTTC. It yields the protein CASSLDRKTYGYTF. The whole variable domain, remainder taken from reference TRBV7-9 and TRBJ1-2, is DTGVSQNPRHKITKRGQNVTFRCDPISEHNRLYWYRQTLGQGPEFLTYFQNEAQLEKSRLLSDRFSAERPKGSFSTLEIQRTEQGDSAMYLCASSLDRKTYGYTFGSGTRLTVV.

This clonotype has just a few counts. V usage is TRBV6-2 or TRBV6-3 and J usage is TRBJ2-1, with 8 nucleotides matching TRBD2. The germline V gene has CDR1 MNHEY and CDR2 SVGEGT. The CDR3 has 15 residues. V shed 2 bases and J 7 bases; nucleotides not matched to a gene: 7. CDR3 nucleotide sequence: TGTGCCAGCAGTTACATAGGACTAGCAGAAAATGAGCAGTTCTTC. Translation: CASSYIGLAENEQFF.

This rearrangement joins TRBV9 to TRBJ2-1; either TRBD1 or TRBD2 may supply D (7 bases each). Trimming took off 0 bases at V and 8 bases at J, with 18 bases between the two ends. CDR1 SGDLS and CDR2 YYNGEE come from the germline V gene. The CDR3 length is 16 residues. The DNA for the CDR3 is TGTGCCAGCAGCGTAGCCCTGGGAGGGGGCTCAGATGAGCAGTTCTTC. Translation gives CASSVALGGGSDEQFF.

The J gene is TRBJ2-5, the V gene TRBV27, with D maybe TRBD2 (7 bases). Germline V gene lookup returns CDR1 MNHEY and CDR2 SMNVEV (reference sequence). The length of the CDR3 is 15 residues. Trimming shortened V by 3 bases and J by 4 bases, and 15 bases separated the two germline ends. CDR3 residues: CASSLLGGAGETQYF. The CDR3 DNA reads TGTGCCAGCAGTTTGTTAGGGGGGGCAGGAGAGACCCAGTACTTC.

V usage is TRBV4-3 and J usage is TRBJ2-3, with a possible D match to TRBD2 (7 bases). The V gene lost 4 bases and the J gene lost 5 bases, with 19 bases spanning the gap. The CDR3 is 16 residues long. CDR1 and CDR2 (germline): LGHNA, YSLEER. CDR3 DNA sequence: TGCGCCAGCAGCCCTTCCTATGGAGGGGGGGGAGATACGCAGTATTTT. Translation: CASSPSYGGGGDTQYF.

V is TRBV19 and J is TRBJ2-7; 8 bases map to TRBD1. V was clipped by 5 bases and J by 4 bases; unmatched bases: 7. Germline-derived CDR1 and CDR2 are LNHDA and SQIVND (reference sequence). The length of the CDR3 is 14 residues. The CDR3 here is CASSLGTGLYEQYF. The CDR3 DNA reads TGTGCCAGTAGTCTTGGGACAGGACTTTACGAGCAGTACTTC.

This clonotype has at least ten counts. This chain connects TRBV20-1 to TRBJ2-7; D possibly corresponds to TRBD2 (6 bases). The CDR3 loop spans 16 amino acids. Trimming shortened V by 5 bases and J by 2 bases, and 22 bases separated the two germline ends. CDR1 and CDR2 (germline): DFQATT, SNEGSKA (reference sequence). In DNA form, the CDR3 reads TGCAGTGCTCAACTCCATGGACTATCGGTTACCTACGAGCAGTACTTC. Its translation is CSAQLHGLSVTYEQYF.

This clonotype was seen only a few times. The J gene is TRBJ2-3, the V gene TRBV4-1; the D is unclear. The germline CDR1 and CDR2 sequences are MGHRA and YSYEKL. CDR3 length: 12 residues. V was cut by 8 bases and J by 6 bases, with 12 bases left in between. The CDR3 loop is CASAADRDTQYF. CDR3 nucleotide sequence: TGCGCCAGCGCCGCGGACCGGGATACGCAGTATTTT.

The table lists this clonotype with a few counts. The chain combines TRBV9 with TRBJ2-4, with a possible D match to TRBD1 (6 bases). The CDR3 extends over 13 amino acids. Germline lookup yields CDR1 SGDLS and CDR2 YYNGEE. V was trimmed by 0 bases and J by 5 bases, leaving 6 bases between them. The CDR3 DNA reads TGTGCCAGCAGCGTAGACAGGGAAAACATTCAGTACTTC. This translates into CASSVDRENIQYF.

In its sample, this clonotype was seen a few times. The V call is TRBV12-3 or TRBV12-4, the J call TRBJ1-4; possible D gene TRBD1, 6 bases. The CDR3 is 15 amino acids. Trimming removed 3 bases at V and 6 bases at J, with 14 bases between. The CDR3 protein is CASSFQGLGDEKLFF. CDR3 DNA sequence: TGTGCCAGCAGTTTTCAGGGGTTGGGGGATGAAAAACTGTTTTTT.

This clonotype appeared a few times. The CDR3 spells CASGPLANYNEQFF. As DNA, the CDR3 is TGTGCTAGTGGCCCACTAGCGAACTACAATGAGCAGTTCTTC. J is TRBJ2-1 and V is TRBV12-5; 7 bases are a match to TRBD2. After removal of 6 bases from V and 3 bases from J, the junction contained 5 bases not matched to a gene. Per the germline V gene, CDR1 is LGHNT and CDR2 is FRNRAP. The CDR3 has 14 residues. The full variable domain, with the rest looked up from reference TRBV12-5 and TRBJ2-1, is DARVTQTPRHKVTEMGQEVTMRCQPILGHNTVFWYRQTMMQGLELLAYFRNRAPLDDSGMPKDRFSAEMPDATLATLKIQPSEPRDSAVYFCASGPLANYNEQFFGPGTRLTVL.

This chain joins TRBV9 and TRBJ2-5, with unresolved D. The V gene lost 1 base and the J gene lost 5 bases, with 9 bases spanning the gap. In germline, CDR1 is SGDLS, CDR2 YYNGEE. This CDR3 has 13 residues. CDR3 bases: TGTGCCAGCAGCGTAAAATCTTGGGAGACCCAGTACTTC. Translated: CASSVKSWETQYF. Full variable domain (rest looked up from reference TRBV9 and TRBJ2-5): DSGVTQTPKHLITATGQRVTLRCSPRSGDLSVYWYQQSLDQGLQFLIQYYNGEERAKGNILERFSAQQFPDLHSELNLSSLELGDSALYFCASSVKSWETQYFGPGTRLLVL.

This clonotype has ten or more counts. V usage is TRBV20-1 and J usage is TRBJ2-7; TRBD2 matches at 7 bases. There are 11 residues in the CDR3. V lost 5 bases, J lost 6 bases, and 4 bases stayed unmatched. Looked up from germline, CDR1 is DFQATT and CDR2 is SNEGSKA (reference sequence). CDR3 sequence: CSAWGGGEQYF. The CDR3, as DNA: TGCAGTGCTTGGGGGGGTGGCGAGCAGTACTTC.